This passage covers 28 T cell receptor beta chains from one sample sequenced in a study of blood T cell repertoires in COVID-19. Libraries were prepared by immunoSEQ multiplex PCR; TCRdb keeps only in-frame clonotypes and omits some of them. The sample yields tens of thousands of clones, around three quarters seen once. The sequenced sample consisted of peripheral blood. The receptors here all came from a man aged 45-65 years with active or convalescent COVID-19.

This clone has just a few counts. The chain couples TRBV30 to TRBJ2-7; D not resolved. Germline V gene sequence: CDR1 GTSNPN, CDR2 SVGIG (reference sequence). Trimming removed 3 bases at V and 2 bases at J, with 14 bases between. The CDR3 spans 14 residues. CDR3 DNA sequence: TGTGCCTGGAGCGCGGTTCCGAGGACCTACGAGCAGTACTTC. Its protein is CAWSAVPRTYEQYF. Variable domain in full (rest from reference TRBV30 and TRBJ2-7): SQTIHQWPATLVQPVGSPLSLECTVEGTSNPNLYWYRQAAGRGLQLLFYSVGIGQISSEVPQNLSASRPQDRQFILSSKKLLLSDSGFYLCAWSAVPRTYEQYFGPGTRLTVT.

Here the CDR3 DNA reads TGTGCCAGCAGTTTACTAGCGGGGGGCTCCTACAATGAGCAGTTCTTC. As protein: CASSLLAGGSYNEQFF. The rearrangement uses TRBV6-5 and TRBJ2-1; 12 nucleotides agree with TRBD2. CDR1 and CDR2 from the germline V gene are MNHEY and SVGAGI. The trim removed 4 bases at V and 0 bases at J, leaving 1 base unmatched. The CDR3 runs 16 residues.

The chain employs TRBV29-1 and TRBJ1-5; the D is unclear. This CDR3 comprises 13 residues. Germline values: CDR1 SQVTM, CDR2 ANQGSEA. V lost 4 bases and J 3 bases, leaving 10 bases between the germline ends. DNA of the CDR3: TGCAGCGTTGGTAACAGACCCAATCAGCCCCAGCATTTT. Amino acids: CSVGNRPNQPQHF.

This chain connects TRBV2 to TRBJ1-2, with D perhaps matching TRBD1 (6 bases). V was clipped by 5 bases and J by 3 bases, with 7 bases between them. The germline V gene has CDR1 SNHLY and CDR2 FYNNEI. CDR3 length equals 12 residues. CDR3 DNA: TGTGCCAGCAGTCACAGGGACTATGGCTACACCTTC. This translates into CASSHRDYGYTF.

The rearrangement uses TRBV27 and TRBJ1-2; the D is unclear. V was pared by 6 bases and J by 5 bases, with 16 bases between. In germline, CDR1 is MNHEY, CDR2 SMNVEV (reference sequence). The CDR3 length is 14 residues. CDR3 sequence: CASRAGVSAYGYTF. The CDR3 nucleotides read TGTGCCAGCAGGGCGGGCGTGTCTGCATATGGCTACACCTTC.

This clone was observed at least ten times. The chain carries TRBV4-3 and TRBJ2-5, with D possibly being TRBD2 (5 bases). This CDR3 is built from 13 residues. Looked up from germline, CDR1 is LGHNA and CDR2 is YSLEER. V was shortened by 2 bases and J by 4 bases, with 8 bases between the two germline ends. The CDR3 DNA reads TGCGCCAGCAGCCAACCAGGAGGAGAGACCCAGTACTTC. Amino acids: CASSQPGGETQYF.

The J gene is TRBJ2-7, the V gene TRBV10-3; 7 nucleotides match TRBD1. The ends lost 0 bases at V and 4 bases at J; junction bases unmatched: 6. From germline, CDR1 is ENHRY and CDR2 SYGVKD. The CDR3 totals 15 residues. DNA of the CDR3: TGTGCCATCAGTGAGTCGAGGGGGCCCCCATACGAGCAGTACTTC. Its protein product is CAISESRGPPYEQYF.

This clone was detected a few times. The CDR3 DNA reads as TGTGCCAGCAGCTTGGACCGCGGGACTGGAAACACCATATATTTT. This codes for CASSLDRGTGNTIYF. J is TRBJ1-3 and V is TRBV5-8, with D hard to call. This CDR3 contains 15 residues. The germline gives CDR1 SGHTS, CDR2 YDEGEE. V gave up 0 bases and J gave up 2 bases, with 9 bases separating them.

The genes are TRBV19 and TRBJ1-1; a possible D gene is TRBD1 (6 bases). Per germline, CDR1 LNHDA and CDR2 SQIVND (reference sequence). This CDR3 is built from 16 residues. V was trimmed by 2 bases and J by 9 bases, leaving 22 bases between them. In nucleotides, the CDR3 is TGTGCCAGTAGTATAAGAGGTTCCAGGGGCCTCCTCAAAGCTTTCTTT. Protein sequence: CASSIRGSRGLLKAFF.

This clone was counted between two and nine times. The chain combines TRBV12-3 or TRBV12-4 with TRBJ1-1; D may be TRBD1 (6 bases). Trimming shortened V by 3 bases and J by 8 bases, and 7 bases separated the two germline ends. The CDR3 extends over 11 amino acids. Here the CDR3 reads CASSLRGEAFF. CDR3 nucleotide sequence: TGTGCCAGCAGTTTGAGGGGGGAAGCTTTCTTT.

The chain recombines TRBV29-1 with TRBJ1-2, with a weak D call TRBD1 (6 bases). The V end lost 6 bases, the J end lost 4 bases, and 18 bases lay between the germline ends. The germline CDR1 and CDR2 sequences are SQVTM and ANQGSEA. The CDR3 covers 14 residues. The CDR3 sequence: CSVRAAGASYGYTF. CDR3 DNA sequence: TGCAGCGTCCGGGCAGCGGGGGCGTCCTATGGCTACACCTTC.

The rearrangement uses TRBV5-4 and TRBJ2-5; 9 nucleotides agree with TRBD2. CDR3 length: 17 amino acids. Trimming at V came to 0 bases and at J to 1 base, leaving 7 bases not matched to a gene. From germline, CDR1 is SGHNT and CDR2 YYREEE (reference sequence). The chain's CDR3 is CASSLGGSGGGQETQYF. The CDR3, as DNA: TGTGCCAGCAGCTTGGGCGGTAGCGGGGGCGGCCAAGAGACCCAGTACTTC.

This chain connects TRBV7-6 to TRBJ2-3, with D maybe TRBD1 (5 bases). This CDR3 has 16 residues. Germline V lookup: CDR1 SGHVS, CDR2 FNYEAQ. The germline V and J ends were trimmed by 4 bases and 0 bases, with 14 bases remaining between them. The CDR3 spells CASSSETARSTDTQYF. In DNA, the CDR3 is TGTGCCAGCAGCTCCGAGACAGCCAGGAGCACAGATACGCAGTATTTT.

The chain links TRBV6-5 to TRBJ2-1; TRBD1 is a possible D gene (6 bases). The CDR3 is made up of 13 amino acids. Germline V lookup: CDR1 MNHEY, CDR2 SVGAGI. V was shortened by 6 bases and J by 6 bases, with 12 bases between the two germline ends. CDR3 sequence reads: CASRSGQFNEQFF. The CDR3 nucleotides are TGTGCCAGCAGGAGCGGACAGTTCAATGAGCAGTTCTTC.

The chain carries TRBV6-5 and TRBJ2-3; a weak D match, TRBD2 (5 bases). The ends were cut back, 6 bases at V and 2 bases at J, with 15 bases in the middle. The germline CDR1 and CDR2 sequences are MNHEY and SVGAGI. CDR3 length equals 15 residues. The CDR3 DNA reads TGTGCCAGCAGCCTACTAGTTACTAACACAGATACGCAGTATTTT. As protein: CASSLLVTNTDTQYF.

This clone has more than one count but fewer than ten. The gene calls are TRBV5-1 and TRBJ1-3; maybe TRBD1 (6 bases). Looked up from germline, CDR1 is SGHRS and CDR2 is YFSETQ. The CDR3 loop spans 14 amino acids. Trimming took 9 bases from V and 0 from J, leaving 13 bases between them. CDR3 DNA sequence: TGCGCCACCTCCGAAGGGGGCTCTGGAAACACCATATATTTT. It yields the protein CATSEGGSGNTIYF. The whole variable domain, filled in from reference TRBV5-1 and TRBJ1-3, reads KAGVTQTPRYLIKTRGQQVTLSCSPISGHRSVSWYQQTPGQGLQFLFEYFSETQRNKGNFPGRFSGRQFSNSRSEMNVSTLELGDSALYLCATSEGGSGNTIYFGEGSWLTVV.

The V and J genes are TRBV6-5 and TRBJ2-1; D perhaps matches TRBD2 (7 bases). The CDR3 runs to 13 residues. With 7 bases removed from V and 5 bases from J, the gap between germline ends came to 12 bases. Germline CDR1 is MNHEY and CDR2 is SVGAGI. CDR3 nucleotides: TGTGCCAGCACCCGGGGGGCTAACAATGAGCAGTTCTTC. Translation gives CASTRGANNEQFF.

V is TRBV7-6 and J is TRBJ2-7; the match to TRBD1 covers 11 bases. CDR1 SGHVS and CDR2 FNYEAQ come from the germline V gene. The V gene end was trimmed by 4 bases and the J gene end by 6 bases; junction bases not matched to a gene: 11. The CDR3 is made up of 16 amino acids. The CDR3 reads CASSSSRTGGRGEQYF. The CDR3 DNA reads TGTGCCAGCAGCTCCTCAAGGACAGGGGGCAGAGGCGAGCAGTACTTC.

V usage is TRBV29-1 and J usage is TRBJ2-1; TRBD2 is a possible D gene (5 bases). The CDR3 is made up of 12 amino acids. Between the trimmed V and J ends, which lost 8 bases and 6 bases, there was a span of 14 bases. Germline V gene lookup returns CDR1 SQVTM and CDR2 ANQGSEA. The CDR3, as DNA: TGCAGCCATGGAGGAGGTTCCAATGAGCAGTTCTTC. It is translated as CSHGGGSNEQFF.

This chain links TRBV7-6 with TRBJ1-2; 9 nucleotides line up with TRBD1. The V gene end was trimmed by 5 bases and the J gene end by 8 bases; junction bases not matched to a gene: 6. This CDR3 is 13 amino acids long. Germline CDR1 reads SGHVS; CDR2 reads FNYEAQ. CDR3 region: CASSPDRGYGYTF. The CDR3, as DNA: TGTGCCAGCAGCCCTGACAGGGGGTACGGCTACACCTTC.

The chain links TRBV6-5 to TRBJ1-4; D is possibly TRBD1 (6 bases). This CDR3 is 13 amino acids long. Germline lookup yields CDR1 MNHEY and CDR2 SVGAGI. V was cut by 5 bases and J by 6 bases, with 10 bases left in between. The CDR3 nucleotides are TGTGCCAGCAGTCAGGGGTGGGATGAAAAACTGTTTTTT. Translated: CASSQGWDEKLFF.

This clone was seen once. The V gene is TRBV7-3, the J gene TRBJ2-1; TRBD1 matches 9 bases. V dropped 8 bases and J dropped 8; count of bases not matched to a gene: 13. The CDR3 contains 15 residues. In germline, CDR1 is SGHTA, CDR2 FQGTGA. The CDR3 DNA sequence: TGTGCCAGCGCCATGAGGGGACAGGGTAGAGATGAGCAGTTCTTC. Translation gives CASAMRGQGRDEQFF.

This clone has a single count. This rearrangement joins TRBV5-6 to TRBJ2-1; maybe TRBD1 (5 bases). Looked up from germline, CDR1 is SGHDT and CDR2 is YYEEEE. V was clipped by 2 bases and J by 6 bases, with 9 bases between them. The CDR3 consists of 13 residues. The CDR3 loop is CASSLGRVNEQFF. As DNA, the CDR3 is TGTGCCAGCAGCTTAGGCAGGGTCAATGAGCAGTTCTTC.

The chain joins TRBV3-1 (or the pseudogene TRBV3-2) to TRBJ2-5; D perhaps matches TRBD2 (6 bases). Trimming pared 0 bases from V and 7 bases from J, leaving 9 bases between. The CDR3 is 13 amino acids. CDR1 is LGHDT and CDR2 is YNNKEL in the germline V gene (reference sequence). This CDR3 is CASSQDPAGTQYF. The CDR3 nucleotides are TGTGCCAGCAGCCAAGATCCAGCGGGGACCCAGTACTTC.

The chain uses TRBV9 and TRBJ1-2; D unresolved. Germline CDR1 reads SGDLS; CDR2 reads YYNGEE. V lost 3 bases to trimming and J lost 7 bases, with 19 bases between them. The CDR3 runs 15 residues. CDR3: CASSGGGQILGGYTF. DNA for the CDR3: TGTGCCAGCAGCGGAGGCGGGCAGATACTCGGTGGCTACACCTTC. The variable domain in full, completed from reference TRBV9 and TRBJ1-2, reads DSGVTQTPKHLITATGQRVTLRCSPRSGDLSVYWYQQSLDQGLQFLIQYYNGEERAKGNILERFSAQQFPDLHSELNLSSLELGDSALYFCASSGGGQILGGYTFGSGTRLTVV.

The chain is built from TRBV7-2 and TRBJ1-5, with unresolved D. Per the germline V gene, CDR1 is SGHTA and CDR2 is FQGNSA. CDR3 size: 15 residues. The V end was cut by 5 bases, the J end by 3 bases, with 14 bases between. The CDR3 DNA reads TGTGCCAGCAGCCTGGAGAGAGGAGCCAATCAGCCCCAGCATTTT. Amino acid sequence: CASSLERGANQPQHF.

This sequence joins TRBV7-9 and TRBJ1-5; D not resolved. V was trimmed by 2 bases and J by 11 bases, leaving 10 bases between them. The V gene's germline CDR1 is SEHNR and CDR2 FQNEAQ (reference sequence). There are 12 residues in the CDR3. CDR3 sequence reads: CASSLSTGAQHF. In DNA, the CDR3 is TGTGCCAGCAGCTTATCGACTGGAGCCCAGCATTTT.

The chain combines TRBV5-4 with TRBJ1-6; TRBD1 matches at 7 bases. V was pared by 5 bases and J by 7 bases, with 9 bases of the junction left unmatched. The CDR3 loop spans 15 amino acids. CDR1 and CDR2 from the germline V gene are SGHNT and YYREEE (reference sequence). The CDR3 protein is CASREGRGRNSPLHF. In DNA form, the CDR3 reads TGTGCCAGCAGAGAAGGCAGGGGGAGGAATTCACCCCTCCACTTT. The whole variable domain, filled in from reference TRBV5-4 and TRBJ1-6, reads ETGVTQSPTHLIKTRGQQVTLRCSSQSGHNTVSWYQQALGQGPQFIFQYYREEENGRGNFPPRFSGLQFPNYSSELNVNALELDDSALYLCASREGRGRNSPLHFGNGTRLTVT.